The 21 T cell receptor beta chains in this list originate from one sample, sequenced in a study of shared clonotypes between healthy human individuals. The table came from immunoSEQ multiplex PCR; TCRdb's copy has only in-frame clones and leaves some out. Found here are hundreds of thousands of clones, around 72% of them singletons; the top ten hold approximately 1.6%. Sequencing was performed on memory CD4+ T cells sorted from blood. The subset is: CD45RA-negative fraction. The receptors here all came from a woman aged 25 to 39 in good health.

The chain joins TRBV28 to TRBJ2-7, with 10 bases matching TRBD2. This CDR3 has 16 residues. Trimming took 7 bases from V and 3 from J; bases not matched to a gene: 12. Germline assignment: CDR1 MDHEN and CDR2 SYDVKM. CDR3 in amino acids: CASISGGTSASYEQYF. CDR3 sequence (DNA): TGTGCCAGCATCAGTGGTGGGACTAGCGCGAGCTACGAGCAGTACTTC.

This chain connects TRBV2 to TRBJ2-3; maybe TRBD2 (5 bases). The CDR3 is 16 residues long. The germline V and J ends were trimmed by 1 base and 0 bases, with 11 bases remaining between them. Germline loops: CDR1 SNHLY, CDR2 FYNNEI. The CDR3 nucleotides read TGTGCCAGCAGTGAAGTGAGCGGTGCTAGCACAGATACGCAGTATTTT. It translates to CASSEVSGASTDTQYF.

V gene TRBV5-1 combines with J gene TRBJ2-1, with TRBD2 matching 12 bases. Germline lookup yields CDR1 SGHRS and CDR2 YFSETQ. The length of the CDR3 is 17 residues. V lost 0 bases to trimming and J lost 9 bases; unmatched junction nucleotides: 10. CDR3 nucleotide sequence: TGCGCCAGCAGCTTGGTCTCTCCTAGCGGGAGGGCCACTGAGCAGTTCTTC. Its translation: CASSLVSPSGRATEQFF. The full variable domain, its missing parts supplied by reference TRBV5-1 and TRBJ2-1, is KAGVTQTPRYLIKTRGQQVTLSCSPISGHRSVSWYQQTPGQGLQFLFEYFSETQRNKGNFPGRFSGRQFSNSRSEMNVSTLELGDSALYLCASSLVSPSGRATEQFFGPGTRLTVL.

The chain has TRBV20-1 and TRBJ2-1; D remains ambiguous. This CDR3 spans 11 amino acids. Germline CDR1 and CDR2: DFQATT and SNEGSKA (reference sequence). Trimming took 6 bases from V and 7 from J, leaving 10 bases between them. The CDR3 loop is CSAPSLNEQFF. The CDR3 region has the DNA TGCAGTGCCCCCTCCCTAAATGAGCAGTTCTTC.

This sequence joins TRBV30 and TRBJ2-1; D is perhaps TRBD2 (5 bases). This CDR3 has 12 amino acids. Germline V gene sequence: CDR1 GTSNPN, CDR2 SVGIG (reference sequence). Trimming pared 3 bases from V and 8 bases from J, leaving 11 bases between. The CDR3 sequence: CAWSVPEDEQFF. The CDR3 nucleotides are TGTGCCTGGAGCGTACCGGAGGATGAGCAGTTCTTC.

This clone was observed a handful of times. This sequence joins TRBV5-1 and TRBJ2-1; TRBD2 agrees at 8 bases. Trimming removed 2 bases from V and 8 bases from J; junction bases left unmatched: 9. Germline CDR1 SGHRS, CDR2 YFSETQ. CDR3 length: 15 residues. CDR3 nucleotides: TGCGCCAGCAGCTTCAGCGGGAGTAATTTCGATGAGCAGTTCTTC. Translating it yields CASSFSGSNFDEQFF.

In this sample, this clone turned up a few times. This chain joins TRBV28 and TRBJ1-1; D gene ambiguous. The V end was cut by 8 bases, the J end by 0 bases, with 19 bases between. Germline-derived CDR1 and CDR2 are MDHEN and SYDVKM. The CDR3 loop spans 16 amino acids. DNA of the CDR3: TGTGCCAGCCCCCCCGGGCCTCACGGTATGAACACTGAAGCTTTCTTT. Protein sequence: CASPPGPHGMNTEAFF.

The chain couples TRBV11-2 to TRBJ2-5; 7 bases agree with TRBD1. With V trimmed by 5 bases and J by 7 bases, 10 bases remained unmatched. Germline V gene data show CDR1 as SGHAT and CDR2 as FQNNGV. CDR3 length equals 14 residues. Here the CDR3 reads CASSDTGVGRTQYF. The CDR3 DNA sequence: TGTGCCAGCAGCGACACAGGGGTGGGGAGGACCCAGTACTTC.

The chain couples TRBV29-1 to TRBJ2-1; D not certain. This CDR3 region has 11 residues. Germline CDR1 reads SQVTM; CDR2 reads ANQGSEA. The V gene lost 3 bases and the J gene lost 6 bases, with 6 bases spanning the gap. In DNA, the CDR3 is TGCAGCGTTGACCCGCGCAATGAGCAGTTCTTC. This gives the protein CSVDPRNEQFF.

The V and J genes are TRBV28 and TRBJ1-5; D might be TRBD1 (5 bases). The CDR3 contains 13 residues. Germline V gene lookup returns CDR1 MDHEN and CDR2 SYDVKM. V gave up 1 base and J gave up 13 bases, with 14 bases separating them. The CDR3 is CASSLYPGRKQHF. The CDR3, as DNA: TGTGCCAGCAGTTTATATCCAGGGAGAAAACAGCATTTT.

The chain combines TRBV7-2 with TRBJ1-2; no clear D gene. The CDR3 length is 14 residues. V was pared by 5 bases and J by 6 bases, with 16 bases between. Germline values: CDR1 SGHTA, CDR2 FQGNSA. The CDR3 sequence is CASSPRLGHDGYTF. The CDR3 DNA reads as TGTGCCAGCAGCCCTAGGCTGGGCCACGATGGCTACACCTTC. Looking up the rest from reference TRBV7-2 and TRBJ1-2 gives the full variable domain: GAGVSQSPSNKVTEKGKDVELRCDPISGHTALYWYRQSLGQGLEFLIYFQGNSAPDKSGLPSDRFSAERTGGSVSTLTIQRTQQEDSAVYLCASSPRLGHDGYTFGSGTRLTVV.

Concerning this clone itself: Other DNA sequences from this sample encode an identical CDR3 as well. V and J are TRBV28 and TRBJ2-7; D tentatively fits TRBD1 or TRBD2 (7 bases each). V lost 6 bases to trimming and J lost 7 bases, with 25 bases between them. The CDR3 spans 16 residues. The germline CDR1 and CDR2 sequences are MDHEN and SYDVKM. The CDR3 loop reads CASSARDSWGGEEQYF. CDR3 DNA sequence: TGTGCCAGCAGCGCTAGGGACAGTTGGGGGGGTGAAGAGCAGTACTTC.

The gene calls are TRBV5-4 and TRBJ2-5, with 10 bases that match TRBD1. The CDR3 is 15 amino acids. J was trimmed by 4 bases and V by 0 bases; bases with no gene match: 3. Germline CDR1 and CDR2: SGHNT and YYREEE (reference sequence). The CDR3 sequence: CASSLGQGAGETQYF. The DNA of the CDR3 is TGTGCCAGCAGCTTGGGACAGGGGGCAGGAGAGACCCAGTACTTC. Full variable domain (remainder filled in from reference TRBV5-4 and TRBJ2-5): ETGVTQSPTHLIKTRGQQVTLRCSSQSGHNTVSWYQQALGQGPQFIFQYYREEENGRGNFPPRFSGLQFPNYSSELNVNALELDDSALYLCASSLGQGAGETQYFGPGTRLLVL.

The J gene is TRBJ2-3, the V gene TRBV5-4; 9 positions match TRBD1. The trim removed 4 bases at V and 4 bases at J, leaving 4 bases unmatched. Germline loops: CDR1 SGHNT, CDR2 YYREEE (reference sequence). This CDR3 is built from 14 residues. This CDR3 is CASSNRTGADTQYF. CDR3 nucleotide sequence: TGTGCCAGCAGCAACAGGACAGGGGCAGATACGCAGTATTTT.

The chain's CDR3 is CASSLKFLMNTEAFF. For the CDR3, the DNA is TGTGCCAGCAGCTTGAAGTTCTTGATGAACACTGAAGCTTTCTTT. The chain recombines TRBV13 with TRBJ1-1, with D unresolved. Trimming shortened V by 3 bases and J by 0 bases, and 11 bases separated the two germline ends. The CDR3 is 15 residues long. Germline V gene sequence: CDR1 PRHDT, CDR2 FYEKMQ (reference sequence).

The chain links TRBV5-1 to TRBJ2-1; D is unresolved. CDR1 and CDR2 from the germline V gene are SGHRS and YFSETQ. The CDR3 has 14 amino acids. The germline V and J ends were trimmed by 1 base and 4 bases, with 9 bases remaining between them. DNA of the CDR3: TGCGCCAGCAGCTTGCCTACAGCATACAATGAGCAGTTCTTC. Translation gives CASSLPTAYNEQFF.

The chain couples TRBV28 to TRBJ1-2, with TRBD1 matching 7 bases. The CDR3 length is 14 residues. The V and J ends lost 7 bases and 4 bases, in that order; junction bases with no gene match: 9. CDR1 and CDR2 from the germline V gene are MDHEN and SYDVKM. CDR3 coding DNA: TGTGCCAGCACGCCGGGACAGCTATTCTATGGCTACACCTTC. Translated, it gives CASTPGQLFYGYTF.

V usage is TRBV7-9 and J usage is TRBJ1-6; TRBD1 might be the D (5 bases). Germline-derived CDR1 and CDR2 are SEHNR and FQNEAQ (reference sequence). The germline V and J ends were trimmed by 7 bases and 5 bases, with 9 bases remaining between them. This CDR3 region has 13 residues. The CDR3 DNA reads TGTGCCAGCAAGGGGCAGAATAATTCACCCCTCCACTTT. Protein sequence: CASKGQNNSPLHF.

This rearrangement joins TRBV28 to TRBJ2-2, with 7 positions matching TRBD1. CDR1 and CDR2 (germline): MDHEN, SYDVKM. V was pared by 7 bases and J by 7 bases, with 15 bases of the junction left unmatched. The CDR3 totals 16 residues. This CDR3 is CASTTSGQPFGGELFF. CDR3 bases: TGTGCCAGCACCACATCGGGACAGCCGTTTGGCGGGGAGCTGTTTTTT.

This clone is a singleton in its sample. V and J are TRBV1 and TRBJ1-5; the D call TRBD1 from the table was never checked on the DNA. TRBV1 is deemed a pseudogene. The CDR3 is made up of 16 amino acids. CDR3 sequence: CTSSQDRQGIPQPQHF. For the CDR3, the DNA is TGCACCAGCAGCCAAGATCGACAGGGGATTCCTCAGCCCCAGCATTTT.

This chain links TRBV11-2 with TRBJ2-7; the D is unclear. Trimming took 3 bases from V and 7 from J, leaving 13 bases between them. The CDR3 has 13 residues. Germline-derived CDR1 and CDR2 are SGHAT and FQNNGV. In DNA form, the CDR3 reads TGTGCCAGCAGCTTCGACGCAAACACTGAGCAGTACTTC. Amino acid sequence: CASSFDANTEQYF.